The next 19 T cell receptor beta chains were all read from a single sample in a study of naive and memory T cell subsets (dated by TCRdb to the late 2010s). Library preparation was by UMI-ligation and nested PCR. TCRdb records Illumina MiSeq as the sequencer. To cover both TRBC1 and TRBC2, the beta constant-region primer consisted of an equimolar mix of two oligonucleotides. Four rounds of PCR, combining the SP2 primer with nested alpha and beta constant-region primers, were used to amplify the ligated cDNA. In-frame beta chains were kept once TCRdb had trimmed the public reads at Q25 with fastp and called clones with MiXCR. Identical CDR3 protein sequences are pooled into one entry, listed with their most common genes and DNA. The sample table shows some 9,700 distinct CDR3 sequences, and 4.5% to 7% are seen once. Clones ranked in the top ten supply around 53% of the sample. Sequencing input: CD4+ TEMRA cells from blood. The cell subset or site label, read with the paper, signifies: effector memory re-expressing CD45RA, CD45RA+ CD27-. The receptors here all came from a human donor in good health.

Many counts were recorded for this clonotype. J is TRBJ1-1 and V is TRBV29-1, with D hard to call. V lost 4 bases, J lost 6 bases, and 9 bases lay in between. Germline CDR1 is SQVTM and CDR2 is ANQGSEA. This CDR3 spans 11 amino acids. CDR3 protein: CSVVRNAEAFF. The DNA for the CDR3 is TGCAGCGTTGTGAGGAATGCTGAAGCTTTCTTT.

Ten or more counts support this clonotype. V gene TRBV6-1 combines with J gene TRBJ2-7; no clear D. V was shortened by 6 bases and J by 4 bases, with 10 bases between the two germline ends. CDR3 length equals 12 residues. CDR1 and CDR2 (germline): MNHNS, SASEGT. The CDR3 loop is CASRRDGYEQYF. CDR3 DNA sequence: TGTGCCAGCAGGCGCGATGGGTACGAGCAGTACTTC.

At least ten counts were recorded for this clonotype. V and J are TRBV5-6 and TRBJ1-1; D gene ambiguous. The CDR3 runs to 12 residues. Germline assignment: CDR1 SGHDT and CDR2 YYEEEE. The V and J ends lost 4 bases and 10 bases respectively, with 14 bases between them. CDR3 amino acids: CASSIRPSGAFF. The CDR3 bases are TGTGCCAGCAGCATAAGGCCTTCGGGAGCTTTCTTT. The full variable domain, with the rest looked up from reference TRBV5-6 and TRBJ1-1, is DAGVTQSPTHLIKTRGQQVTLRCSPKSGHDTVSWYQQALGQGPQFIFQYYEEEERQRGNFPDRFSGHQFPNYSSELNVNALLLGDSALYLCASSIRPSGAFFGQGTRLTVV.

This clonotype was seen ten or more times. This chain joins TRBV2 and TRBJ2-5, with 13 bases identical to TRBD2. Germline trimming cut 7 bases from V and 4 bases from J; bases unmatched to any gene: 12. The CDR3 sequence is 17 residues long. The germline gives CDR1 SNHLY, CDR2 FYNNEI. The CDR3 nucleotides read TGTGCCAGCAAGTCACAACTAGCGGGGGGGATAGGAGAGACCCAGTACTTC. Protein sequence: CASKSQLAGGIGETQYF.

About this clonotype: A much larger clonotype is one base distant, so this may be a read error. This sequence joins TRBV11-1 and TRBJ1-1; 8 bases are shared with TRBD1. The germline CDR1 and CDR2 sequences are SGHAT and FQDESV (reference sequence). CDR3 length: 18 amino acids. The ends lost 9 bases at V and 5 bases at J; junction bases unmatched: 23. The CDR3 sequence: CARSARNSRGLEGTEAFF. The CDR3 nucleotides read TGTGCCAGAAGCGCGCGAAATTCCAGGGGGCTTGAGGGTACTGAAGCTTTCTTT.

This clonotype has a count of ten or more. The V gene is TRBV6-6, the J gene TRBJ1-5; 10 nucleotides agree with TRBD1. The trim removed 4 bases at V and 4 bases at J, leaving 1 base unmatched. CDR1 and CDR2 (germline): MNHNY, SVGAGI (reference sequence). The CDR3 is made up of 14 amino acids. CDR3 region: CASSWDRGNQPQHF. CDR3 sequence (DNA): TGTGCCAGCAGTTGGGACAGGGGTAATCAGCCCCAGCATTTT.

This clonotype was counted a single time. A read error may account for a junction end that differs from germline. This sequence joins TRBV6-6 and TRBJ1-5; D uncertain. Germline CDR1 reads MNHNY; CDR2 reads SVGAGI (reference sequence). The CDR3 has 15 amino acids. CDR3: CASSPRWDSNQSQHF. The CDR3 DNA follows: TGTGCCAGCAGTCCCAGGTGGGATAGCAATCAGTCCCAGCATTTT.

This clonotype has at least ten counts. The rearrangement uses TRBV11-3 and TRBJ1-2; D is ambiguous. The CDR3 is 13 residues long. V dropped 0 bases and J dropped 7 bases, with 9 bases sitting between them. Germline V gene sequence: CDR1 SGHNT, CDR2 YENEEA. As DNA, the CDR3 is TGTGCCAGCAGCTTAGATGGAGTGGGTGGCTACACCTTC. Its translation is CASSLDGVGGYTF.

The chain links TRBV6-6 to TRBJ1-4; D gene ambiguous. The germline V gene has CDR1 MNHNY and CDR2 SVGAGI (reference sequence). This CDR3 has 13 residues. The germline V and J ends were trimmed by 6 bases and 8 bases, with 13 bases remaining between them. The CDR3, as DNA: TGTGCCAGCAGGCACCAAAACCAAGAAAAACTGTTTTTT. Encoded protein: CASRHQNQEKLFF.

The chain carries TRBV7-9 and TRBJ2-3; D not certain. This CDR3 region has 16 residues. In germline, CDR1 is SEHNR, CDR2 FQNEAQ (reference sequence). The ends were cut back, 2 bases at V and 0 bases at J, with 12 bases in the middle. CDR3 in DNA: TGTGCCAGCAGCTTAATCGGTAGGCGGAGCACAGATACGCAGTATTTT. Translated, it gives CASSLIGRRSTDTQYF. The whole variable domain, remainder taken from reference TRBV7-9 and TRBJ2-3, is DTGVSQNPRHKITKRGQNVTFRCDPISEHNRLYWYRQTLGQGPEFLTYFQNEAQLEKSRLLSDRFSAERPKGSFSTLEIQRTEQGDSAMYLCASSLIGRRSTDTQYFGPGTRLTVL.

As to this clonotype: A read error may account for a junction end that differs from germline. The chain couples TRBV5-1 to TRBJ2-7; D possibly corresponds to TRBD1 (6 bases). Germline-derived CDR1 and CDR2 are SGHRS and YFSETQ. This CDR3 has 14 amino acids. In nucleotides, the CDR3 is TGCACCAGCAGCTCGGACAGCGTTAGATACGAGCAGTACTTC. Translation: CTSSSDSVRYEQYF. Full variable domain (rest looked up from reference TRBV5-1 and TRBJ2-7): KAGVTQTPRYLIKTRGQQVTLSCSPISGHRSVSWYQQTPGQGLQFLFEYFSETQRNKGNFPGRFSGRQFSNSRSEMNVSTLELGDSALYLCTSSSDSVRYEQYFGPGTRLTVT.

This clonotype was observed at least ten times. The CDR3 loop reads CASSEAAYNEQFF. For the CDR3, the DNA is TGTGCCAGCAGTGAAGCGGCCTACAATGAGCAGTTCTTC. The chain couples TRBV6-4 to TRBJ2-1; D perhaps matches TRBD2 (5 bases). The ends were cut back, 3 bases at V and 2 bases at J, with 5 bases in the middle. Germline V gene lookup returns CDR1 MRHNA and CDR2 SNTAGT. The CDR3 runs 13 residues.

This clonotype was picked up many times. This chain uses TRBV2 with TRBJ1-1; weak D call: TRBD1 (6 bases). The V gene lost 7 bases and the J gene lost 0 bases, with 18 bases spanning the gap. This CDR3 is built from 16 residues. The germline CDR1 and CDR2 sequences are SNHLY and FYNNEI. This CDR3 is CASTESRGHMNTEAFF. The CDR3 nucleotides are TGTGCCAGCACCGAAAGCAGGGGCCACATGAACACTGAAGCTTTCTTT.

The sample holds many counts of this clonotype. The CDR3: CASSDPRLAGEEQFF. Here the CDR3 DNA reads TGTGCCAGCAGTGACCCCCGACTAGCGGGAGAAGAGCAGTTCTTC. V is TRBV25-1 and J is TRBJ2-1, with 12 positions matching TRBD2. The CDR3 is made up of 15 amino acids. Germline V gives CDR1 MGHDK, CDR2 SYGVNS. With 3 bases clipped from V and 10 bases from J, the junction kept 7 bases outside the gene matches.

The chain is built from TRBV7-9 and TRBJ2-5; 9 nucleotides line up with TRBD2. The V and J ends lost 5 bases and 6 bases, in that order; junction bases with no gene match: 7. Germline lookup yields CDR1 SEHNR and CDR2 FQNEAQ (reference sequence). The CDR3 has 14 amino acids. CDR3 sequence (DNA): TGTGCCAGCAGCCCCGGGACTAGCTCTAAGACCCAGTACTTC. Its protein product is CASSPGTSSKTQYF. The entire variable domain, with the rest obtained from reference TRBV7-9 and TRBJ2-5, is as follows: DTGVSQNPRHKITKRGQNVTFRCDPISEHNRLYWYRQTLGQGPEFLTYFQNEAQLEKSRLLSDRFSAERPKGSFSTLEIQRTEQGDSAMYLCASSPGTSSKTQYFGPGTRLLVL.

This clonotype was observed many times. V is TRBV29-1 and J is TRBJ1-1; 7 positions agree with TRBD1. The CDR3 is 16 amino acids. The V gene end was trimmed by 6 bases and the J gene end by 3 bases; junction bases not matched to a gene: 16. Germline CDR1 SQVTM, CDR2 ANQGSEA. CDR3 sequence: CSVSPGQILKDTEAFF. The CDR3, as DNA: TGCAGCGTCTCCCCGGGACAGATCCTGAAGGACACTGAAGCTTTCTTT.

The CDR3, as DNA: TGTGCCTGGAGTCGCCTTATTTCGGCCGGGGAGCTGTTTTTT. Translated, it gives CAWSRLISAGELFF. The rearrangement uses TRBV30 and TRBJ2-2; D remains ambiguous. The germline V gene has CDR1 GTSNPN and CDR2 SVGIG (reference sequence). The CDR3 extends over 14 amino acids. Trimming removed 2 bases at V and 6 bases at J, with 13 bases between.

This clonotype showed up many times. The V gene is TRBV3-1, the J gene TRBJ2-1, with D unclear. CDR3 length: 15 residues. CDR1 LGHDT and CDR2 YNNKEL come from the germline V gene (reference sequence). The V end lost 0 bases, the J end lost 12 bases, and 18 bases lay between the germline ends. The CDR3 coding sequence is TGTGCCAGCAGCCAAGATCACCCTAGACGAGGTGGGCAGTTCTTC. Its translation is CASSQDHPRRGGQFF.

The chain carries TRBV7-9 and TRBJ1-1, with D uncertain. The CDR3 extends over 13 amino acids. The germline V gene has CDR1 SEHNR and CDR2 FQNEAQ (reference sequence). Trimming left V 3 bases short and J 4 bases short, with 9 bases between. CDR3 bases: TGTGCCAGCAGCTTGGACGGGTCCACTGAAGCTTTCTTT. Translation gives CASSLDGSTEAFF.